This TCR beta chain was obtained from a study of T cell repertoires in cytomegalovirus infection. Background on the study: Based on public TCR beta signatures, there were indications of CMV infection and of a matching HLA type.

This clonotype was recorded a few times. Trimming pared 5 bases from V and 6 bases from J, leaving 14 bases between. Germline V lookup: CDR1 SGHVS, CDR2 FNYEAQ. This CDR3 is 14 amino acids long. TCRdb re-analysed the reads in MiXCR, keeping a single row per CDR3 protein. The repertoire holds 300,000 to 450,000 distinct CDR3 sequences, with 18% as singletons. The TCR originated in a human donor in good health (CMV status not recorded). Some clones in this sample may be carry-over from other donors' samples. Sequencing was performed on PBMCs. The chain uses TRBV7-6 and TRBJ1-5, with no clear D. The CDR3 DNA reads TGTGCCAGCAGCCACGGTGATGGGGTTCAGCCCCAGCATTTT. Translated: CASSHGDGVQPQHF. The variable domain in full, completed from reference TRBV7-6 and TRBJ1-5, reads GAGVSQSPRYKVTKRGQDVALRCDPISGHVSLYWYRQALGQGPEFLTYFNYEAQQDKSGLPNDRFSAERPEGSISTLTIQRTEQRDSAMYRCASSHGDGVQPQHFGDGTRLSIL.